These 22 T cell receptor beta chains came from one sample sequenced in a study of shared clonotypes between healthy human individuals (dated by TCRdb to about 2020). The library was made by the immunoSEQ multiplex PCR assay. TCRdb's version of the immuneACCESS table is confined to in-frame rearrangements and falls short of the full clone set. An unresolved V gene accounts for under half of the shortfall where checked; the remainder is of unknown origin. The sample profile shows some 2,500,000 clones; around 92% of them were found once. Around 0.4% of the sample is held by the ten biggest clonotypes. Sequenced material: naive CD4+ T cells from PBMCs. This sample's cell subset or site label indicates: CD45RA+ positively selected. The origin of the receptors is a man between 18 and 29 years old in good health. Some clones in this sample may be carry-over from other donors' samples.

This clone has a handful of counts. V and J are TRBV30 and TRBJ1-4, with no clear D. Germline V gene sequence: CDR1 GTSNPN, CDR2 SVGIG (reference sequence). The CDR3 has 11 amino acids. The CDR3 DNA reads TGTGCTTGCGCTGTGGGTAAAAAACTGTTTTTT. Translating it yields CACAVGKKLFF.

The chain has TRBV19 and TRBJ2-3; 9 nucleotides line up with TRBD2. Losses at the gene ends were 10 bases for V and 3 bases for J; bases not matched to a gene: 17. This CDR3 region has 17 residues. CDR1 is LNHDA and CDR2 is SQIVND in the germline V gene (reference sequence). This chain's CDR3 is CATKYIGLAGRTDTQYF. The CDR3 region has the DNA TGTGCCACCAAGTATATAGGCCTAGCGGGAAGGACAGATACGCAGTATTTT.

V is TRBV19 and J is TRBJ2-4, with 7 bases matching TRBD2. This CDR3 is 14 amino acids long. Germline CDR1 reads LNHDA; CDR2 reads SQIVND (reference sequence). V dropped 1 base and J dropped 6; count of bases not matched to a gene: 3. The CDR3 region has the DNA TGTGCCAGTAGTATAGTCGGGGAGGGAAACATTCAGTACTTC. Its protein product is CASSIVGEGNIQYF.

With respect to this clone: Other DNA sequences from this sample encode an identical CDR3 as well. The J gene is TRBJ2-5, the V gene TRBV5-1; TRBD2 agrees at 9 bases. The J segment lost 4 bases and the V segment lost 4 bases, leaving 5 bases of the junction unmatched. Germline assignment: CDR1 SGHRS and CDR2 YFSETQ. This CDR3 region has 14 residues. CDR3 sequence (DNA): TGCGCCAGCAGCACCGGGACTAGCAGAGAGACCCAGTACTTC. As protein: CASSTGTSRETQYF.

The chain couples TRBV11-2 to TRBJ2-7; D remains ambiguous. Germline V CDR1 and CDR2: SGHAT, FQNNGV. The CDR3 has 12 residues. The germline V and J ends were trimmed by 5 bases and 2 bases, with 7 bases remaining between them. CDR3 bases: TGTGCCAGCAGCCCAGATACCTACGAGCAGTACTTC. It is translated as CASSPDTYEQYF.

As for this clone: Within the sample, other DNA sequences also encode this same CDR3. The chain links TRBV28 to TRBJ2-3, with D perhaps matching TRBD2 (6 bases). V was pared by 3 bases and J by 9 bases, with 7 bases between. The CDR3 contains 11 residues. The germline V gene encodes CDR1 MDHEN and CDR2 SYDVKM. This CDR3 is CASSLRGTQYF. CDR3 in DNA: TGTGCCAGCAGTTTGCGGGGCACGCAGTATTTT.

CDR3 DNA: TGCGCCAGCAGCCAGGACGGGAACACTGAAGCTTTCTTT. It specifies CASSQDGNTEAFF. The rearrangement links TRBV5-1 to TRBJ1-1; D unclear. Trimming left V 4 bases short and J 1 base short, with 8 bases between. The V gene's germline CDR1 is SGHRS and CDR2 YFSETQ. The CDR3 spans 13 residues. The whole variable domain, remainder taken from reference TRBV5-1 and TRBJ1-1, is KAGVTQTPRYLIKTRGQQVTLSCSPISGHRSVSWYQQTPGQGLQFLFEYFSETQRNKGNFPGRFSGRQFSNSRSEMNVSTLELGDSALYLCASSQDGNTEAFFGQGTRLTVV.

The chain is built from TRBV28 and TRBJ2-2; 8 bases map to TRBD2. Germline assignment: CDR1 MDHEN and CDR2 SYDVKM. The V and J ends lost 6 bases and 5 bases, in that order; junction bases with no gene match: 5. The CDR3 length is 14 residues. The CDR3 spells CASRPGGPTGELFF. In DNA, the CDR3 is TGTGCCAGCAGGCCGGGAGGGCCGACCGGGGAGCTGTTTTTT.

CDR3 region: CASSSNPGTGSYEQYF. The CDR3 region has the DNA TGTGCCAGCAGTTCGAATCCCGGGACAGGGTCCTACGAGCAGTACTTC. V gene TRBV28 combines with J gene TRBJ2-7; 9 positions agree with TRBD1. Per the germline V gene, CDR1 is MDHEN and CDR2 is SYDVKM. The CDR3 totals 16 residues. The V gene end was trimmed by 4 bases and the J gene end by 1 base; junction bases not matched to a gene: 8.

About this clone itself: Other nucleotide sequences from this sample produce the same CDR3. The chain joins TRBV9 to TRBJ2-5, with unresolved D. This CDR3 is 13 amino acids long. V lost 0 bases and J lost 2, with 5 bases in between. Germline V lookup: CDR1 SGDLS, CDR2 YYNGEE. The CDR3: CASSVGLQETQYF. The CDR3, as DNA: TGTGCCAGCAGCGTAGGTTTACAAGAGACCCAGTACTTC. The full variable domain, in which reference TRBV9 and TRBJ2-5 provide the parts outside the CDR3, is DSGVTQTPKHLITATGQRVTLRCSPRSGDLSVYWYQQSLDQGLQFLIQYYNGEERAKGNILERFSAQQFPDLHSELNLSSLELGDSALYFCASSVGLQETQYFGPGTRLLVL.

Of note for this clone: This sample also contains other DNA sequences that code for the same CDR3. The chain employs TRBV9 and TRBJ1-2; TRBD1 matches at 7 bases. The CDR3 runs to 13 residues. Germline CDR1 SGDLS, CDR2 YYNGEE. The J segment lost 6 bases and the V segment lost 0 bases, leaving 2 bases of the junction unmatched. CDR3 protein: CASSVGQGDGYTF. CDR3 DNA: TGTGCCAGCAGCGTAGGGCAGGGGGATGGCTACACCTTC.

CDR3 coding DNA: TGTGCCAGCAGTTCCGACAGGTCTTCGGGCTACGAGCAGTACTTC. Its protein product is CASSSDRSSGYEQYF. The chain has TRBV28 and TRBJ2-7, with D maybe TRBD1 (6 bases). V lost 4 bases and J 3 bases, leaving 16 bases between the germline ends. This CDR3 has 15 amino acids. Germline-derived CDR1 and CDR2 are MDHEN and SYDVKM.

Written as DNA, the CDR3 is TGCGCCAGCAGCTTCTCGTCAGGGACCACTAATGAAAAACTGTTTTTT. This translates into CASSFSSGTTNEKLFF. The V and J genes are TRBV5-1 and TRBJ1-4; a weak D match, TRBD1 (5 bases). V lost 2 bases and J 2 bases, leaving 13 bases between the germline ends. The CDR3 sequence is 16 residues long. CDR1 is SGHRS, CDR2 YFSETQ, per germline.

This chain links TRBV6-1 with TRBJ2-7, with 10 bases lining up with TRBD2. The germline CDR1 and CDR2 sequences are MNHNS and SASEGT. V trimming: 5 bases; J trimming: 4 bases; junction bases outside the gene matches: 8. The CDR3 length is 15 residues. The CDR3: CASSSSGTSAYEQYF. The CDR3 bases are TGTGCCAGCAGTAGCTCCGGGACTAGCGCTTACGAGCAGTACTTC.

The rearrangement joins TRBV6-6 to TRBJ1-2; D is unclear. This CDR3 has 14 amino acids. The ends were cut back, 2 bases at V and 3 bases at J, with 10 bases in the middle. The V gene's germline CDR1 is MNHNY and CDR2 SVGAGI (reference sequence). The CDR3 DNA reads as TGTGCCAGCAGTTACAGTACGGAGTACTATGGCTACACCTTC. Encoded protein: CASSYSTEYYGYTF.

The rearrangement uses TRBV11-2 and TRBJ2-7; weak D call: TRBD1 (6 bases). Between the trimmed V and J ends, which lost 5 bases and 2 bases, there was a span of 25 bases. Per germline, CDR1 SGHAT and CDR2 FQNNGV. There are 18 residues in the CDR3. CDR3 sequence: CASSRETIRDNRAYEQYF. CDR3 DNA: TGTGCCAGCAGCCGTGAAACAATCCGGGACAACCGCGCCTACGAGCAGTACTTC.

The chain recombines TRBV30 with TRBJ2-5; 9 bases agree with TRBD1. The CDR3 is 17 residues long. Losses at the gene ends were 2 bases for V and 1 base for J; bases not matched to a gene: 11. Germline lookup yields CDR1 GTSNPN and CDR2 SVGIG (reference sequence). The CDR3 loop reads CAWSPLLGQGSQETQYF. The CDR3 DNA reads TGTGCCTGGAGTCCTCTCCTTGGACAGGGGAGCCAAGAGACCCAGTACTTC.

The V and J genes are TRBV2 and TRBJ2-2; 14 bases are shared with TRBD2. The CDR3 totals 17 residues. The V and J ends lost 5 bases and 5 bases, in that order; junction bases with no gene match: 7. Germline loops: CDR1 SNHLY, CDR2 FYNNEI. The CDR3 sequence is CASSIRTSGRPTGELFF. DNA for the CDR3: TGTGCCAGCAGTATCAGGACTAGCGGGAGGCCGACCGGGGAGCTGTTTTTT.

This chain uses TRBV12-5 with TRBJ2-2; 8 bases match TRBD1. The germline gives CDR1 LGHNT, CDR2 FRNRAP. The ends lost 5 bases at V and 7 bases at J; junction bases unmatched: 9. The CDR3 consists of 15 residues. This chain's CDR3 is CASGPGQGEGGELFF. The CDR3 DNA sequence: TGTGCTAGTGGTCCAGGACAGGGCGAAGGCGGGGAGCTGTTTTTT.

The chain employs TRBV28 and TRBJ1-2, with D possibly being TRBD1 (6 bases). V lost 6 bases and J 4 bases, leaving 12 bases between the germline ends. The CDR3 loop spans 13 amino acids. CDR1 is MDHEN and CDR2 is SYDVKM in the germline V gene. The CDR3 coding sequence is TGTGCCAGCAGCACCCAGGGGCGCTATGGCTACACCTTC. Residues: CASSTQGRYGYTF.

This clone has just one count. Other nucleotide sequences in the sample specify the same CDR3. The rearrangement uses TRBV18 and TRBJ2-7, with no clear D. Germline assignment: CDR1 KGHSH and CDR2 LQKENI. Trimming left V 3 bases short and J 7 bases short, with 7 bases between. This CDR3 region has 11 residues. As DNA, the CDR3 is TGTGCCAGCTCACCCTCCTTGGAGCAGTACTTC. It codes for CASSPSLEQYF.

The CDR3 DNA sequence: TGTGCCAGCAGTTACAACAGGGGCTCTGGAAACACCATATATTTT. This encodes CASSYNRGSGNTIYF. This chain connects TRBV6-5 to TRBJ1-3, with TRBD1 matching over 7 bases. Germline CDR1 is MNHEY and CDR2 is SVGAGI. Trimming at V came to 2 bases and at J to 0 bases, leaving 1 base not matched to a gene. This CDR3 contains 15 residues.